The entry that follows covers one T cell receptor beta chain sequence. Its antigen is unidentified. The germline V gene encodes CDR1 SGHRS and CDR2 YFSETQ. V lost 4 bases and J 2 bases, leaving 15 bases between the germline ends. The CDR3 has 15 residues. The time point was: persistent/refractory GD, antithyroid drugs over 5 years with positive TRAb. There was RNA extracted from PBMCs, and the TCR library was made from it. CDR3 regions were amplified by Arm-PCR using iRepertoire HTBI primers to build TCR beta libraries. Via MiXCR, TCRdb re-called the multiplex PCR reads, giving one row per CDR3 protein. The table records about 420,000 distinct CDR3 sequences, 23% of them present only once. The data derive from a study of regulatory T cells in long-lasting Graves disease. General study findings and limits: TRBV28 was favored in persistent disease, as were TRBJ1-2 and TRBJ2-5.

The TCR sequence derives from a female donor with Graves disease. The J gene is TRBJ2-5, the V gene TRBV5-1; maybe TRBD2 (7 bases). The sequences come from peripheral blood mononuclear cells (PBMCs), collected when the disease was refractory, from a patient treated with antithyroid drugs. In nucleotides, the CDR3 is TGCGCCAGCAGCCTGGGGAGGGGGGCTCAAGAGACCCAGTACTTC. Protein product: CASSLGRGAQETQYF. The full variable domain, in which reference TRBV5-1 and TRBJ2-5 provide the parts outside the CDR3, is KAGVTQTPRYLIKTRGQQVTLSCSPISGHRSVSWYQQTPGQGLQFLFEYFSETQRNKGNFPGRFSGRQFSNSRSEMNVSTLELGDSALYLCASSLGRGAQETQYFGPGTRLLVL.